Listed below are T cell receptor beta chains from one sample, sequenced in a study of cytomegalovirus exposure and HLA in healthy donors. The assay was immunoSEQ multiplex PCR, and TCRdb's table has in-frame clones only and misses some. The table records around 88,000 clones, about 78% of them present only once. The specimen was PBMCs. Source of these receptors: a woman aged 40 to 50 in good health and CMV-seropositive. Both conserved end residues are part of each CDR3. D genes are given only for firm matches. Clone size is not always given. Where it is, it says once, few, many or a class for expanded clones.

v_gene	j_gene	abundance	d_gene	CDR3aa	CDR3nt
TRBV19	TRBJ1-2	.	.	CASSRQASDYGYTF	TGTGCCAGTAGTCGGCAGGCCTCGGACTATGGCTACACCTTC
TRBV20-1	TRBJ1-1	few	TRBD1	CSARQGAEAFF	TGCAGTGCTAGGCAGGGGGCTGAAGCTTTCTTT
TRBV7-9	TRBJ2-1	.	TRBD2	CASSPMGSGRANEQFF	TGTGCCAGCAGCCCGATGGGCAGCGGGAGGGCCAATGAGCAGTTCTTC
TRBV4-2	TRBJ2-7	.	.	CASSQDLLITEQYF	TGTGCCAGCAGCCAAGATCTACTCATTACCGAGCAGTACTTC
TRBV5-1	TRBJ2-2	.	TRBD2	CASGGTSGGTGELFF	TGCGCCAGCGGCGGTACTAGCGGGGGCACCGGGGAGCTGTTTTTT
TRBV10-1	TRBJ2-1	.	.	CATGSYNEQFF	TGCGCCACGGGCTCCTACAATGAGCAGTTCTTC
TRBV19	TRBJ2-4	.	.	CASSMSGEDKNIQYF	TGTGCCAGTAGTATGTCGGGAGAGGACAAAAACATTCAGTACTTC
TRBV2	TRBJ2-1	.	.	CASRIRDSGVNEQFF	TGTGCCAGCCGAATCCGGGATTCGGGAGTCAATGAGCAGTTCTTC
TRBV4-1	TRBJ2-1	.	TRBD2	CASSPPSGRKNEQFF	TGCGCCAGCAGCCCACCGAGCGGGAGGAAAAATGAGCAGTTCTTC
TRBV27	TRBJ2-1	.	.	CASSLTGYNEQFF	TGTGCCAGCAGCTTAACAGGGTACAATGAGCAGTTCTTC
TRBV28	TRBJ1-3	.	.	CASSLRQSSGNTIYF	TGTGCCAGCAGTTTACGACAGAGCTCTGGAAACACCATATATTTT
TRBV19	TRBJ2-1	.	.	CASAWGGVNEQFF	TGTGCCAGCGCCTGGGGGGGCGTCAATGAGCAGTTCTTC
TRBV7-9	TRBJ1-1	.	TRBD1	CSSSFVTGEGWNTEAFF	TGTTCCAGCAGCTTCGTGACAGGGGAGGGCTGGAACACTGAAGCTTTCTTT
TRBV29-1	TRBJ2-1	.	TRBD2	CSVEDSGLGTTEQFF	TGCAGCGTTGAAGATTCCGGACTAGGAACGACTGAGCAGTTCTTC
TRBV6-1	TRBJ2-2	.	TRBD2	CASKGRGTGELFF	TGTGCCAGCAAGGGGAGGGGCACCGGGGAGCTGTTTTTT
TRBV5-6	TRBJ1-2	.	.	CASSLGTGRAHNYGYTF	TGTGCCAGCAGCTTGGGTACGGGCAGGGCCCATAACTATGGCTACACCTTC
TRBV5-1	TRBJ2-1	.	.	CASSLLTYNEQFF	TGCGCCAGCAGCTTGCTTACTTACAATGAGCAGTTCTTC
TRBV7-3	TRBJ2-5	.	TRBD1	CASSSTRTGGRETQYF	TGTGCCAGCAGCTCGACCAGGACAGGGGGCAGGGAGACCCAGTACTTC
TRBV2	TRBJ2-2	.	.	CASSGEGPGELFF	TGTGCCAGCAGTGGCGAGGGCCCCGGGGAGCTGTTTTTT
TRBV9	TRBJ2-7	once	TRBD2	CASSPQTGGSYEQYF	TGTGCCAGCAGCCCCCAGACCGGGGGGTCCTACGAGCAGTACTTC
TRBV5-4	TRBJ1-1	few	.	CASSFSPLGGADTEAFF	TGTGCCAGCAGCTTTTCCCCACTCGGGGGGGCGGACACTGAAGCTTTCTTT
TRBV9	TRBJ1-5	few	TRBD1	CASSAGTGQQPQHF	TGTGCCAGCAGCGCCGGGACAGGTCAGCAGCCCCAGCATTTT
TRBV12-1	TRBJ2-6	.	.	CASSFAVPGQDVAGANVLTF	TGTGCCAGCAGCTTTGCAGTTCCGGGACAGGACGTCGCTGGGGCCAACGTCCTGACTTTC
TRBV29-1	TRBJ2-7	.	.	CSVEREADEQYF	TGCAGCGTTGAGAGGGAGGCTGACGAGCAGTACTTC
TRBV5-6	TRBJ2-7	.	.	CASSLVSYEQYF	TGTGCCAGCAGCTTGGTCAGCTACGAGCAGTACTTC
TRBV6-1	TRBJ2-7	few	TRBD2	CASSENSGQSYEQYF	TGTGCCAGCAGTGAAAATAGCGGGCAATCCTACGAGCAGTACTTC
TRBV9	TRBJ2-3	.	.	CASSVALGRDTDTQYF	TGTGCCAGCAGCGTAGCTTTGGGCAGGGACACAGATACGCAGTATTTT
TRBV7-9	TRBJ1-1	.	TRBD1	CASSSDPTGGGTEAFF	TGTGCCAGCAGCTCCGACCCTACAGGGGGCGGCACTGAAGCTTTCTTT
TRBV2	TRBJ2-1	.	TRBD1	CASSFSRQGSYNEQFF	TGTGCCAGCAGTTTTTCACGACAGGGCTCCTACAATGAGCAGTTCTTC